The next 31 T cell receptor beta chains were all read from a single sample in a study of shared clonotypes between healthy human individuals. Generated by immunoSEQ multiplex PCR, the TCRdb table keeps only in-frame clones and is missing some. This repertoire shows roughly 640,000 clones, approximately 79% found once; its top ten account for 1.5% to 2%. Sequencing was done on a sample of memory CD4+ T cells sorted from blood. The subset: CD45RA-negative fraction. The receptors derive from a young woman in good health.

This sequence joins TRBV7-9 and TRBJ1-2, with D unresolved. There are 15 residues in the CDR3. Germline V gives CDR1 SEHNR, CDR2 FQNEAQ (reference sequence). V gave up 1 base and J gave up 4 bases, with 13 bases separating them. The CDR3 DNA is TGTGCCAGCAGCTTAGGGGGAGGTATGTCCTATGGCTACACCTTC. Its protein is CASSLGGGMSYGYTF.

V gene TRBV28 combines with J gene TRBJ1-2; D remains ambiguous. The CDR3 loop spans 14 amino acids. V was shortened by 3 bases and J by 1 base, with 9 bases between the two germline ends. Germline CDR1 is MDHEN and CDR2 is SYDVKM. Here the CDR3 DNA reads TGTGCCAGCAGTTTGAGAGCGAATAACTATGGCTACACCTTC. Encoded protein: CASSLRANNYGYTF.

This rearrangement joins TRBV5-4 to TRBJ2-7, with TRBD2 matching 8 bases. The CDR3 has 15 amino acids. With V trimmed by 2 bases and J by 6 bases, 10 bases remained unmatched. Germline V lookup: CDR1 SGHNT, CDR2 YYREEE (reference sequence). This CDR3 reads CASSLRAGVSLEQYF. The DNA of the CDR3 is TGTGCCAGCAGCTTAAGAGCGGGAGTTTCGCTCGAGCAGTACTTC.

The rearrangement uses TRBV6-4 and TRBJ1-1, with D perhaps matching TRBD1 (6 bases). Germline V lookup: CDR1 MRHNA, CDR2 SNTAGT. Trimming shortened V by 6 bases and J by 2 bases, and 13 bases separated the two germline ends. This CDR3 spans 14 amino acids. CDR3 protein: CASRRTVDNTEAFF. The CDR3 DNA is TGTGCCAGCAGAAGGACAGTCGACAACACTGAAGCTTTCTTT.

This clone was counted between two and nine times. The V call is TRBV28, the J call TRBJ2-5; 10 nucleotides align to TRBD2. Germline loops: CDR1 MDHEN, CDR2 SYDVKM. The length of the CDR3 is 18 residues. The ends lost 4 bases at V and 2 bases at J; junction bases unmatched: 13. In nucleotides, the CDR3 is TGTGCCAGCAGTTCCATAGTACCTAGCGGGAGAGCTCAAGAGACCCAGTACTTC. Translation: CASSSIVPSGRAQETQYF.

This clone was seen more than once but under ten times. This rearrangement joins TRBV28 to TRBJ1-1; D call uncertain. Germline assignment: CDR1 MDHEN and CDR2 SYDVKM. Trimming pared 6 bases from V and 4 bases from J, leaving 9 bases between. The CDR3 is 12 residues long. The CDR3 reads CASSIRPTEAFF. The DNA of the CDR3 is TGTGCCAGCAGCATACGCCCCACTGAAGCTTTCTTT.

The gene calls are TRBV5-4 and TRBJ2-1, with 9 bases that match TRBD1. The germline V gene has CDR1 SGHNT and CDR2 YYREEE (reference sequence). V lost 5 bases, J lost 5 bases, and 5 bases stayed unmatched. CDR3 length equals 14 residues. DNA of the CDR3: TGTGCCAGCAGTCGACAGGGGGTAGACAATGAGCAGTTCTTC. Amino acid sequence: CASSRQGVDNEQFF.

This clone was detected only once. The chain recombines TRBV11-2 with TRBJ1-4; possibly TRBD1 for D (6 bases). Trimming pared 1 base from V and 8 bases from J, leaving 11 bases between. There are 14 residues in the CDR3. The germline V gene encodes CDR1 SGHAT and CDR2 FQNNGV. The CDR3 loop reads CASSLAGAWEKLFF. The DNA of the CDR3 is TGTGCCAGCAGCTTAGCGGGGGCATGGGAAAAACTGTTTTTT.

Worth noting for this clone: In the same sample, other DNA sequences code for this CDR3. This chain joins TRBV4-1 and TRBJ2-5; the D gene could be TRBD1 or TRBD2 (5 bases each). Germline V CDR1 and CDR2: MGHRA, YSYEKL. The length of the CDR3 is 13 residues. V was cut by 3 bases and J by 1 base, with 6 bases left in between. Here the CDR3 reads CASSQGRQETQYF. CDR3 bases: TGCGCCAGCAGCCAGGGACGCCAAGAGACCCAGTACTTC.

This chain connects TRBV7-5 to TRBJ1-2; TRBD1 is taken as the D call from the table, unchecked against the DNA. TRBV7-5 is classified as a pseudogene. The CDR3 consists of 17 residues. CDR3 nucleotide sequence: TGTGTCAGAAGCTTAGGGGTTGAGGGGGCGTATCGAAGTGGCTACACCTTC. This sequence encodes CVRSLGVEGAYRSGYTF.

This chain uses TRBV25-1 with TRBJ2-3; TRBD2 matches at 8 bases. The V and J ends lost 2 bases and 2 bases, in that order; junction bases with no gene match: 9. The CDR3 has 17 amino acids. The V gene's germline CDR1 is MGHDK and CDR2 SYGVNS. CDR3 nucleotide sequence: TGTGCCAGCAGTGAAAAAAGCGGGGGAGGATCCACAGATACGCAGTATTTT. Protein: CASSEKSGGGSTDTQYF.

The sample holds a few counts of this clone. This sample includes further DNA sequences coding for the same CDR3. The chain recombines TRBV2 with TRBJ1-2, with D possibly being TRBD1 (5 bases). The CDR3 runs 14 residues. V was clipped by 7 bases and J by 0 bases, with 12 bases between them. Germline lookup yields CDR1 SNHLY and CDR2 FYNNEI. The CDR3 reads CASTERGSNYGYTF. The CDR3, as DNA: TGTGCCAGCACCGAAAGGGGCTCTAACTATGGCTACACCTTC.

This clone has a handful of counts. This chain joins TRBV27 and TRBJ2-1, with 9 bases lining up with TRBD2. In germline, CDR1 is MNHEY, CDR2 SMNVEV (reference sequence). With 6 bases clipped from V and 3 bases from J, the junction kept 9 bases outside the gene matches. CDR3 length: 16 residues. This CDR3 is CASRRLTSGFYNEQFF. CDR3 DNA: TGTGCCAGCAGACGCCTGACTAGCGGCTTCTACAATGAGCAGTTCTTC.

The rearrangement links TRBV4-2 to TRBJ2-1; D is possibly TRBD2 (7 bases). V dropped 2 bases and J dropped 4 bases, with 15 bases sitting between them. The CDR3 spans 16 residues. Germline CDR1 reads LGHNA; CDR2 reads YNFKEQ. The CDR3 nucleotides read TGTGCCAGCAGCCAACTCGGACTAGGGGGGTACAATGAGCAGTTCTTC. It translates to CASSQLGLGGYNEQFF.

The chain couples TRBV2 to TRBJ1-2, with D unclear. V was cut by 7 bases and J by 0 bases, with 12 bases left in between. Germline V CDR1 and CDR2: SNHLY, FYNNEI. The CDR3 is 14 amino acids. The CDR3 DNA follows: TGTGCCAGCAAGAGGACGGAAACTAACTATGGCTACACCTTC. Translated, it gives CASKRTETNYGYTF.

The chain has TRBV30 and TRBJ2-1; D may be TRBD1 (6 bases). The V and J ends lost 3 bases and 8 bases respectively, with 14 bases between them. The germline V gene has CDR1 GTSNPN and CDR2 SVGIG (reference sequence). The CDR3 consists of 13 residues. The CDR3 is CAWSVKGGDEQFF. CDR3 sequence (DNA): TGTGCCTGGAGCGTCAAAGGGGGAGATGAGCAGTTCTTC. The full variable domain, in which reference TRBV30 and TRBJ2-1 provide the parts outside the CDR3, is SQTIHQWPATLVQPVGSPLSLECTVEGTSNPNLYWYRQAAGRGLQLLFYSVGIGQISSEVPQNLSASRPQDRQFILSSKKLLLSDSGFYLCAWSVKGGDEQFFGPGTRLTVL.

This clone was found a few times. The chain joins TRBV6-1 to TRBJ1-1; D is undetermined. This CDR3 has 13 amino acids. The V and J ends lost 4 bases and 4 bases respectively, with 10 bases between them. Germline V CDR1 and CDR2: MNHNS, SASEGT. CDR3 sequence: CASSGWLGTEAFF. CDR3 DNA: TGTGCCAGCAGTGGCTGGTTGGGCACTGAAGCTTTCTTT.

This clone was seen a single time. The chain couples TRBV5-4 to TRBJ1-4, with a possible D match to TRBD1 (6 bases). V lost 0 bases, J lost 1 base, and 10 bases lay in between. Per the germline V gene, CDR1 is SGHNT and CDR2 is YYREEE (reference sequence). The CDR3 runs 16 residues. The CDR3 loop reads CASSLGGAGTNEKLFF. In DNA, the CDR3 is TGTGCCAGCAGCTTGGGGGGGGCCGGAACTAATGAAAAACTGTTTTTT.

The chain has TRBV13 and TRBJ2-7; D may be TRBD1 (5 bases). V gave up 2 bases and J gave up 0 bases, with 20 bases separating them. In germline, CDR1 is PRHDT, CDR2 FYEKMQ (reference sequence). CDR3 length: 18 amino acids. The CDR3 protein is CASSLPQGETLSSYEQYF. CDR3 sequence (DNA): TGTGCCAGCAGCTTACCGCAGGGTGAGACTCTAAGCTCCTACGAGCAGTACTTC.

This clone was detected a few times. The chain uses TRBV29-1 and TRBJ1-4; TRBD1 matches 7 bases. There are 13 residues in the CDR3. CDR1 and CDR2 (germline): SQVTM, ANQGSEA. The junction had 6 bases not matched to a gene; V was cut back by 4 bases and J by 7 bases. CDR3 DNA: TGCAGCGTTGTTCCAGGGGGGGGTGAAAAACTGTTTTTT. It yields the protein CSVVPGGGEKLFF.

CDR3 nucleotides: TGTGCCTGGTCCTTCGGTGAGTTGGAGACCCAGTACTTC. This codes for CAWSFGELETQYF. The chain joins TRBV30 to TRBJ2-5; unclear D gene. The CDR3 runs 13 residues. Germline V gene data show CDR1 as GTSNPN and CDR2 as SVGIG (reference sequence). Trimming removed 5 bases from V and 5 bases from J, with 15 bases in between.

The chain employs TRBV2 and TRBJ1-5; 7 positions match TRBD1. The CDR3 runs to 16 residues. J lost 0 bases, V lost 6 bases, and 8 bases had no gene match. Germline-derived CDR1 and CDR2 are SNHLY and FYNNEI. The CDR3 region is CASSGDSPYSNQPQHF. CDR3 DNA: TGTGCCAGCAGCGGGGACAGCCCCTATAGCAATCAGCCCCAGCATTTT.

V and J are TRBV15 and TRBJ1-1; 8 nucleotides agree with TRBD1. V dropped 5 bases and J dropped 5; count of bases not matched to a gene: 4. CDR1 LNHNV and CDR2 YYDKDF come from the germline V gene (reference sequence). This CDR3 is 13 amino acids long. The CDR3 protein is CATSVDRGTEAFF. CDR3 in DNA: TGTGCCACCAGCGTAGACAGGGGAACTGAAGCTTTCTTT.

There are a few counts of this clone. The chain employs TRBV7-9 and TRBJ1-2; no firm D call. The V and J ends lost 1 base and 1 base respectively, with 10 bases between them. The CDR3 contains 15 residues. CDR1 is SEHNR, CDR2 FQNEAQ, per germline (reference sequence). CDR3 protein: CASSLESGNNYGYTF. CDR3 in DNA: TGTGCCAGCAGCTTAGAGTCGGGCAATAACTATGGCTACACCTTC. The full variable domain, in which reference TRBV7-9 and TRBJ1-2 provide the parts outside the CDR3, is DTGVSQNPRHKITKRGQNVTFRCDPISEHNRLYWYRQTLGQGPEFLTYFQNEAQLEKSRLLSDRFSAERPKGSFSTLEIQRTEQGDSAMYLCASSLESGNNYGYTFGSGTRLTVV.

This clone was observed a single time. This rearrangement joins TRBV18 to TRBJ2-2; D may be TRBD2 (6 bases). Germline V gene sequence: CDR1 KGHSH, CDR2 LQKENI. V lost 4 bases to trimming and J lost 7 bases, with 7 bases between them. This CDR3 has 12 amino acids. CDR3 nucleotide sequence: TGTGCCAGCTCACGGGACTTCGGGGAGCTGTTTTTT. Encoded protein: CASSRDFGELFF.

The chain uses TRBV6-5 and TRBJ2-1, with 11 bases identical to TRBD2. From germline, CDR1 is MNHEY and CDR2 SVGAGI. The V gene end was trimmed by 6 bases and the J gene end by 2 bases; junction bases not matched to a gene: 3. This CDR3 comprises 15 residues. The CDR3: CASSLSGRAYNEQFF. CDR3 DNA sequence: TGTGCCAGCAGCCTTAGCGGGAGGGCCTACAATGAGCAGTTCTTC.

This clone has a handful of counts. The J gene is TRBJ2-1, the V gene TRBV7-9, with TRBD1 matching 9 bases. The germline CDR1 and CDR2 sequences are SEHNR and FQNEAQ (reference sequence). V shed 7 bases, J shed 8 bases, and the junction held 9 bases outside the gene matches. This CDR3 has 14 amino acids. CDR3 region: CASTDRGTQDEQFF. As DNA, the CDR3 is TGTGCCAGCACGGACAGGGGCACACAGGATGAGCAGTTCTTC. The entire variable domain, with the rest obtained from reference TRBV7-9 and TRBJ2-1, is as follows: DTGVSQNPRHKITKRGQNVTFRCDPISEHNRLYWYRQTLGQGPEFLTYFQNEAQLEKSRLLSDRFSAERPKGSFSTLEIQRTEQGDSAMYLCASTDRGTQDEQFFGPGTRLTVL.

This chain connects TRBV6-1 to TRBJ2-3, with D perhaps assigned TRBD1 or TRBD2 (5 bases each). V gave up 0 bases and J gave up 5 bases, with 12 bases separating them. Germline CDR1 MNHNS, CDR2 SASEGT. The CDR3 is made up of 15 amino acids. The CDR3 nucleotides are TGTGCCAGCAGTGAAGCGGGGCGGGCGGGAGATACGCAGTATTTT. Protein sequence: CASSEAGRAGDTQYF.

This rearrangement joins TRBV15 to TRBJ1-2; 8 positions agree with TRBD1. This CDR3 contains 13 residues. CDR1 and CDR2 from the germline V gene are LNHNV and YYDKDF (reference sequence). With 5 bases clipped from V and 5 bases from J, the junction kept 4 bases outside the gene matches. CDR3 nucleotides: TGTGCCACCAGCCAGGACAGGGCGTATGGCTACACCTTC. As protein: CATSQDRAYGYTF.

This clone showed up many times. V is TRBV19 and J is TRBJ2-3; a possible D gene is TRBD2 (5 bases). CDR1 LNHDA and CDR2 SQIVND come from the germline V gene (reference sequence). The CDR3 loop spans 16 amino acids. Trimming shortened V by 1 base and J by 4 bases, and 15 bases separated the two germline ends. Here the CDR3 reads CASSIVGLGKSDTQYF. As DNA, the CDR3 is TGTGCCAGTAGTATAGTCGGCCTCGGGAAGTCAGATACGCAGTATTTT.

The CDR3 reads CASSLQAGGPETGELFF. In nucleotides, the CDR3 is TGTGCCAGCAGCTTACAAGCGGGAGGGCCTGAAACCGGGGAGCTGTTTTTT. This chain connects TRBV7-2 to TRBJ2-2; 10 positions match TRBD2. The CDR3 runs 17 residues. Germline V gene data show CDR1 as SGHTA and CDR2 as FQGNSA. J lost 5 bases, V lost 2 bases, and 8 bases had no gene match.